The 20 T cell receptor beta chains below all came from one sample that was sequenced in a study of Ad26.COV2.S vaccination and SARS-CoV-2 variants. The assay was immunoSEQ multiplex PCR, and TCRdb's table has in-frame clones only and misses some. The sample lists roughly 410,000 clones, 83% occurring once. The sample's treatment: roughly 20 received Ad26.COV2.S at low or high dose, single or two shots; roughly 5 received placebo; per-sample allocation not given. Collection of samples fell on day 63 after the first vaccine or placebo injection. The input for sequencing was peripheral blood, taken in a trial of Ad26.COV2.S vaccine versus placebo. The source is a person aged 18 to 65 who received the Ad26.COV2.S COVID-19 vaccine or a placebo.

The rearrangement links TRBV12-3 or TRBV12-4 to TRBJ1-5; D gene unclear. This CDR3 spans 13 amino acids. Trimming removed 5 bases at V and 7 bases at J, with 12 bases between. The CDR3 DNA sequence: TGTGCCAGCAGTCAGAGATGGGGACAGCCCCAGCATTTT. It translates to CASSQRWGQPQHF.

The chain carries TRBV11-3 and TRBJ1-1; a possible D gene is TRBD1 (5 bases). This CDR3 comprises 13 residues. The germline gives CDR1 SGHNT, CDR2 YENEEA. V dropped 5 bases and J dropped 6 bases, with 13 bases sitting between them. The CDR3, as DNA: TGTGCCAGCAGCCTGGGGCGGGATTCTGAAGCTTTCTTT. It encodes CASSLGRDSEAFF.

This clone was seen only a few times. The chain combines TRBV2 with TRBJ1-3; D is unclear. The V gene lost 6 bases and the J gene lost 1 base, with 13 bases spanning the gap. CDR1 and CDR2 from the germline V gene are SNHLY and FYNNEI. This CDR3 region has 15 residues. In DNA form, the CDR3 reads TGTGCCAGCAGGAGGGCACGGAGTTCTGGAAACACCATATATTTT. Amino acid sequence: CASRRARSSGNTIYF. The full variable domain, its missing parts supplied by reference TRBV2 and TRBJ1-3, is EPEVTQTPSHQVTQMGQEVILRCVPISNHLYFYWYRQILGQKVEFLVSFYNNEISEKSEIFDDQFSVERPDGSNFTLKIRSTKLEDSAMYFCASRRARSSGNTIYFGEGSWLTVV.

This chain connects TRBV27 to TRBJ1-1; D uncertain. CDR1 and CDR2 (germline): MNHEY, SMNVEV (reference sequence). The CDR3 covers 13 residues. V lost 6 bases to trimming and J lost 1 base, with 9 bases between them. The CDR3 loop reads CASRPVANTEAFF. The CDR3 DNA sequence: TGTGCCAGCAGGCCTGTCGCGAACACTGAAGCTTTCTTT.

The gene calls are TRBV19 and TRBJ2-7, with TRBD1 matching over 8 bases. The CDR3 totals 15 residues. Germline V CDR1 and CDR2: LNHDA, SQIVND (reference sequence). The V and J ends lost 5 bases and 0 bases, in that order; junction bases with no gene match: 6. The CDR3 nucleotides read TGTGCCAGTAGTTTCGGGACAGGTTCCTCCTACGAGCAGTACTTC. It specifies CASSFGTGSSYEQYF. The full variable domain, with the rest looked up from reference TRBV19 and TRBJ2-7, is DGGITQSPKYLFRKEGQNVTLSCEQNLNHDAMYWYRQDPGQGLRLIYYSQIVNDFQKGDIAEGYSVSREKKESFPLTVTSAQKNPTAFYLCASSFGTGSSYEQYFGPGTRLTVT.

This clone was picked up one time. This chain connects TRBV6-1 to TRBJ1-1; D call uncertain. Trimming left V 2 bases short and J 5 bases short, with 3 bases between. This CDR3 spans 11 amino acids. Germline CDR1 MNHNS, CDR2 SASEGT. The CDR3 DNA reads as TGTGCCAGCAGTGAAATAACTGAAGCTTTCTTT. This sequence encodes CASSEITEAFF.

V usage is TRBV24-1 and J usage is TRBJ2-2; D not certain. The germline gives CDR1 KGHDR, CDR2 SFDVKD. The length of the CDR3 is 15 residues. Trimming removed 9 bases from V and 3 bases from J, with 16 bases in between. The CDR3 nucleotides read TGTGCCACCGGCCGCTCGGACGAGCACACCGGGGAGCTGTTTTTT. The encoded protein is CATGRSDEHTGELFF.

The chain has TRBV7-7 and TRBJ2-3; a weak D match, TRBD2 (5 bases). Germline V gives CDR1 SSHAT, CDR2 FNYEAQ (reference sequence). This CDR3 has 13 amino acids. The germline V and J ends were trimmed by 1 base and 4 bases, with 6 bases remaining between them. Here the CDR3 DNA reads TGTGCCAGCAGCTTAGACGGGGCAGATACGCAGTATTTT. Translation gives CASSLDGADTQYF.

The rearrangement links TRBV6-4 to TRBJ2-1, with D unclear. Germline-derived CDR1 and CDR2 are MRHNA and SNTAGT. The CDR3 runs to 8 residues. Trimming shortened V by 6 bases and J by 15 bases, and 6 bases separated the two germline ends. The CDR3 is CASRTGFF. The CDR3 nucleotides are TGTGCCAGCAGAACGGGGTTCTTC.

This clone was seen only a few times. J is TRBJ2-5 and V is TRBV7-9, with D possibly matching TRBD2 (8 bases). With 5 bases removed from V and 6 bases from J, the gap between germline ends came to 19 bases. The germline V gene encodes CDR1 SEHNR and CDR2 FQNEAQ (reference sequence). The CDR3 has 15 residues. CDR3 coding DNA: TGTGCCAGCAGCCCCTCAGGGGGTAGCGGGAAGACCCAGTACTTC. Its translation: CASSPSGGSGKTQYF.

The V gene is TRBV19, the J gene TRBJ2-2; D gene unclear. Looked up from germline, CDR1 is LNHDA and CDR2 is SQIVND (reference sequence). Trimming left V 5 bases short and J 3 bases short, with 7 bases between. This CDR3 is built from 13 residues. CDR3 sequence reads: CASSGRYTGELFF. CDR3 DNA: TGTGCCAGTAGTGGGCGGTACACCGGGGAGCTGTTTTTT.

About this clone: Other DNA sequences in the sample encode the same CDR3. The rearrangement links TRBV18 to TRBJ1-4; perhaps TRBD1 as D (5 bases). Germline V gives CDR1 KGHSH, CDR2 LQKENI. V was trimmed by 6 bases and J by 3 bases, leaving 8 bases between them. This CDR3 has 13 residues. CDR3 loop: CASSQGANEKLFF. The CDR3, as DNA: TGTGCCAGCTCGCAGGGTGCTAATGAAAAACTGTTTTTT.

The chain has TRBV29-1 and TRBJ2-7; D remains unclear. Trimming removed 1 base at V and 5 bases at J, with 9 bases between. There are 12 residues in the CDR3. Germline-derived CDR1 and CDR2 are SQVTM and ANQGSEA. CDR3 sequence (DNA): TGCAGCGTTGAAGGCTTGTCGGACGAGCAGTACTTC. It specifies CSVEGLSDEQYF.

This clone has a single count. This chain links TRBV7-2 with TRBJ2-6; the match to TRBD1 covers 7 bases. After removal of 7 bases from V and 1 base from J, the junction contained 13 bases not matched to a gene. The CDR3 is 18 amino acids. Per germline, CDR1 SGHTA and CDR2 FQGNSA. The CDR3 DNA reads as TGTGCCAGCATGATCCAGTACAGGGGTTATTCTGGGGCCAACGTCCTGACTTTC. This sequence encodes CASMIQYRGYSGANVLTF.

This sequence joins TRBV30 and TRBJ2-7, with 9 nucleotides matching TRBD2. CDR1 is GTSNPN, CDR2 SVGIG, per germline (reference sequence). The CDR3 contains 13 residues. V lost 3 bases and J lost 3; bases outside the gene matches: 3. As DNA, the CDR3 is TGTGCCTGGAGGATTAGCGGGAGCTACGAGCAGTACTTC. It codes for CAWRISGSYEQYF.

V gene TRBV5-6 combines with J gene TRBJ2-3; D possibly matches TRBD1 or TRBD2 (5 bases each). Germline CDR1 and CDR2: SGHDT and YYEEEE. The CDR3 length is 13 residues. V lost 4 bases to trimming and J lost 8 bases, with 14 bases between them. CDR3 protein: CASSITRGATQYF. The DNA for the CDR3 is TGTGCCAGCAGCATTACTAGGGGAGCTACGCAGTATTTT.

The gene calls are TRBV12-5 and TRBJ1-6; unclear D gene. Germline lookup yields CDR1 LGHNT and CDR2 FRNRAP. CDR3 size: 13 residues. Trimming stripped 6 bases from V and 11 bases from J, with 14 bases between. In nucleotides, the CDR3 is TGTGCTAGTGGAAGATTGGTAGATACACCCCTCCACTTT. Its protein product is CASGRLVDTPLHF.

The genes are TRBV7-9 and TRBJ1-5; 9 nucleotides match TRBD1. Unmatched junction bases numbered 3, after V lost 5 bases and J lost 4 bases. This CDR3 comprises 14 residues. Germline CDR1 SEHNR, CDR2 FQNEAQ (reference sequence). The CDR3 nucleotides read TGTGCCAGCAGCGATGGGACAGGGAATCAGCCCCAGCATTTT. Translating it yields CASSDGTGNQPQHF.

The rearrangement uses TRBV3-1 (or the pseudogene TRBV3-2) and TRBJ1-5; D is uncertain. The CDR3 consists of 14 residues. Germline V gene sequence: CDR1 LGHDT, CDR2 YNNKEL (reference sequence). V was trimmed by 0 bases and J by 5 bases, leaving 8 bases between them. This CDR3 reads CASSQDGGYQPQHF. The CDR3 DNA reads as TGTGCCAGCAGCCAAGATGGCGGCTATCAGCCCCAGCATTTT.

The chain joins TRBV5-1 to TRBJ2-1; 7 bases map to TRBD2. The CDR3 has 15 residues. J was trimmed by 2 bases and V by 1 base; bases with no gene match: 3. Germline CDR1 reads SGHRS; CDR2 reads YFSETQ. The CDR3 region has the DNA TGCGCCAGCAGCTTGACTAGCGTCGCCTACAATGAGCAGTTCTTC. Protein sequence: CASSLTSVAYNEQFF. Full variable domain (outside the CDR3, taken from reference TRBV5-1 and TRBJ2-1): KAGVTQTPRYLIKTRGQQVTLSCSPISGHRSVSWYQQTPGQGLQFLFEYFSETQRNKGNFPGRFSGRQFSNSRSEMNVSTLELGDSALYLCASSLTSVAYNEQFFGPGTRLTVL.